The 30 T cell receptor beta chains given below trace back to one sample, sequenced in a study of cytomegalovirus exposure and HLA in healthy donors. The PCR contained 60 Vbeta and 13 Jbeta primers. Only in-frame clones appear in the TCRdb table, and some are missing; sequencing was by immunoSEQ multiplex PCR. In the table there are approximately 160,000 clones, approximately 71% of which are singletons. The sequenced material came from PBMCs. All receptors derive from a woman between 18 and 30 years old in good health and CMV-seropositive.

The chain has TRBV14 and TRBJ1-1; no firm D call. Germline assignment: CDR1 SGHDN and CDR2 FVKESK. The CDR3 sequence is 13 residues long. The V end was cut by 3 bases, the J end by 5 bases, with 10 bases between. Here the CDR3 reads CASSQTSGTEAFF. CDR3 DNA: TGTGCCAGCAGCCAGACATCGGGGACTGAAGCTTTCTTT.

The gene calls are TRBV7-9 and TRBJ1-1, with D unclear. Germline CDR1 is SEHNR and CDR2 is FQNEAQ (reference sequence). There are 16 residues in the CDR3. The V and J ends lost 1 base and 8 bases respectively, with 20 bases between them. The CDR3 is CASSLGRDGREMEAFF. CDR3 nucleotides: TGTGCCAGCAGCTTAGGGAGAGACGGTAGGGAGATGGAAGCTTTCTTT.

The rearrangement uses TRBV6-5 and TRBJ2-3; 8 positions match TRBD2. V lost 4 bases to trimming and J lost 2 bases; unmatched junction nucleotides: 2. The CDR3 sequence is 14 residues long. The germline V gene encodes CDR1 MNHEY and CDR2 SVGAGI. This chain's CDR3 is CASSSAGVTDTQYF. CDR3 in DNA: TGTGCCAGCAGTTCAGCGGGAGTCACAGATACGCAGTATTTT.

The chain combines TRBV18 with TRBJ2-5; no firm D call. Trimming took off 3 bases at V and 0 bases at J, with 5 bases between the two ends. CDR1 KGHSH and CDR2 LQKENI come from the germline V gene. The CDR3 contains 13 residues. CDR3 in amino acids: CASSPHYQETQYF. The CDR3 DNA is TGTGCCAGCTCACCTCACTACCAAGAGACCCAGTACTTC. The full variable domain, with the rest looked up from reference TRBV18 and TRBJ2-5, is NAGVMQNPRHLVRRRGQEARLRCSPMKGHSHVYWYRQLPEEGLKFMVYLQKENIIDESGMPKERFSAEFPKEGPSILRIQQVVRGDSAAYFCASSPHYQETQYFGPGTRLLVL.

The chain employs TRBV18 and TRBJ2-7; TRBD2 aligns across 7 bases. The CDR3 runs 15 residues. The germline V gene encodes CDR1 KGHSH and CDR2 LQKENI. V lost 2 bases and J lost 4; bases outside the gene matches: 8. The CDR3 here is CASSPGSSGLYEQYF. The CDR3 DNA sequence: TGTGCCAGCTCACCAGGGTCTAGCGGTCTTTACGAGCAGTACTTC.

This chain connects TRBV18 to TRBJ1-1; 8 bases align to TRBD1. CDR3 length: 15 amino acids. Germline V gene sequence: CDR1 KGHSH, CDR2 LQKENI. The ends lost 2 bases at V and 1 base at J; junction bases unmatched: 3. The CDR3 DNA follows: TGTGCCAGCTCACCAGAGACAGGGGAGAACACTGAAGCTTTCTTT. This encodes CASSPETGENTEAFF. The full variable domain, its missing parts supplied by reference TRBV18 and TRBJ1-1, is NAGVMQNPRHLVRRRGQEARLRCSPMKGHSHVYWYRQLPEEGLKFMVYLQKENIIDESGMPKERFSAEFPKEGPSILRIQQVVRGDSAAYFCASSPETGENTEAFFGQGTRLTVV.

This chain's CDR3 is CASSDMAAGTQYF. In DNA, the CDR3 is TGTGCCAGCAGTGATATGGCAGCGGGGACCCAGTACTTC. The rearrangement uses TRBV25-1 and TRBJ2-5, with a tentative D call TRBD2 (6 bases). The CDR3 has 13 residues. The V gene lost 3 bases and the J gene lost 7 bases, with 12 bases spanning the gap. Germline loops: CDR1 MGHDK, CDR2 SYGVNS.

The chain is built from TRBV5-1 and TRBJ2-1, with TRBD1 as a possible D gene (7 bases). Trimming left V 2 bases short and J 9 bases short, with 24 bases between. This CDR3 region has 17 residues. CDR1 and CDR2 from the germline V gene are SGHRS and YFSETQ. CDR3 bases: TGCGCCAGCAGCTTTTTTGTCGGAGGGGGCGCCAACATTGAGCAGTTCTTC. This encodes CASSFFVGGGANIEQFF.

The chain carries TRBV9 and TRBJ1-2; D not certain. V was clipped by 0 bases and J by 4 bases, with 7 bases between them. The CDR3 is 13 amino acids. The germline gives CDR1 SGDLS, CDR2 YYNGEE. The CDR3, as DNA: TGTGCCAGCAGCGTAGGGGAGATCTATGGCTACACCTTC. It is translated as CASSVGEIYGYTF.

J is TRBJ2-1 and V is TRBV27, with 10 bases aligning to TRBD2. This CDR3 is built from 15 residues. The V gene's germline CDR1 is MNHEY and CDR2 SMNVEV (reference sequence). Trimming cost V 5 bases and J 6 bases; bases outside gene matches: 7. CDR3: CASSLRTSGVNEQFF. CDR3 coding DNA: TGTGCCAGCAGTCTCCGGACTAGCGGTGTCAATGAGCAGTTCTTC.

The gene calls are TRBV2 and TRBJ2-7; 10 bases line up with TRBD1. This CDR3 contains 13 residues. The V segment lost 11 bases and the J segment 5 bases; nucleotides outside the gene matches: 9. Germline-derived CDR1 and CDR2 are SNHLY and FYNNEI. The CDR3 loop reads CAGAGTGVNEQYV. DNA of the CDR3: TGTGCCGGAGCAGGGACAGGGGTCAACGAGCAGTACGTC.

The V gene is TRBV27, the J gene TRBJ2-7, with 10 nucleotides matching TRBD2. Germline trimming cut 6 bases from V and 2 bases from J; bases unmatched to any gene: 4. CDR1 MNHEY and CDR2 SMNVEV come from the germline V gene (reference sequence). CDR3 length: 14 residues. This CDR3 reads CASSGTSVTYEQYF. DNA for the CDR3: TGTGCCAGCAGCGGGACTAGCGTTACCTACGAGCAGTACTTC.

This clone turned up a few times. This CDR3 is also generated by other DNA sequences in the sample. V usage is TRBV30 and J usage is TRBJ1-2; D call uncertain. Germline CDR1 and CDR2: GTSNPN and SVGIG (reference sequence). The CDR3 is made up of 11 amino acids. Trimming shortened V by 1 base and J by 2 bases, and 2 bases separated the two germline ends. The DNA for the CDR3 is TGTGCCTGGAGTGCGAACTATGGCTACACCTTC. The encoded protein is CAWSANYGYTF.

This chain joins TRBV18 and TRBJ2-1; 15 nucleotides match TRBD2. Germline values: CDR1 KGHSH, CDR2 LQKENI. The CDR3 is 21 amino acids. The ends lost 3 bases at V and 4 bases at J; junction bases unmatched: 16. CDR3 sequence: CASSPPVIGLAGGPRYNEQFF. The CDR3 DNA follows: TGTGCCAGCTCACCCCCTGTAATCGGACTAGCGGGAGGGCCGCGGTACAATGAGCAGTTCTTC.

The sample holds one count of this clone. This chain uses TRBV2 with TRBJ2-1; D not resolved. Germline V lookup: CDR1 SNHLY, CDR2 FYNNEI. The V and J ends lost 3 bases and 2 bases respectively, with 5 bases between them. There are 13 residues in the CDR3. DNA of the CDR3: TGTGCCAGCAGTGATCCCGCCTACAATGAGCAGTTCTTC. It encodes CASSDPAYNEQFF.

V usage is TRBV4-2 and J usage is TRBJ1-4, with TRBD1 matching 7 bases. CDR1 is LGHNA, CDR2 YNFKEQ, per germline. The CDR3 length is 16 residues. V was pared by 5 bases and J by 0 bases, with 6 bases of the junction left unmatched. The CDR3 reads CASSSRDSSTNEKLFF. The DNA of the CDR3 is TGTGCCAGCAGCTCCCGGGACAGCTCAACTAATGAAAAACTGTTTTTT.

The chain employs TRBV6-6 and TRBJ1-1, with D perhaps TRBD1 (5 bases). The CDR3 has 16 residues. CDR1 is MNHNY, CDR2 SVGAGI, per germline (reference sequence). V lost 0 bases and J 8 bases, leaving 19 bases between the germline ends. The CDR3 nucleotides are TGTGCCAGCAGTTACTCCCCGGCTCCGGGGGGTAAGGAAGCTTTCTTT. It codes for CASSYSPAPGGKEAFF.

V gene TRBV29-1 combines with J gene TRBJ2-1; 11 bases are shared with TRBD2. The germline V gene has CDR1 SQVTM and CDR2 ANQGSEA. The CDR3 runs to 16 residues. V gave up 3 bases and J gave up 0 bases; unmatched junction bases: 4. The CDR3 DNA sequence: TGCAGCGTTGAGGGACTAGCGGAATACTCCTACAATGAGCAGTTCTTC. Translating it yields CSVEGLAEYSYNEQFF.

This clone was recorded a few times. This chain uses TRBV19 with TRBJ2-3; 7 positions agree with TRBD2. This CDR3 comprises 17 residues. J gave up 2 bases and V 4 bases, and 12 bases lay outside the gene matches. Germline CDR1 is LNHDA and CDR2 is SQIVND (reference sequence). CDR3 in amino acids: CASSTRRAGEFTDTQYF. The CDR3, as DNA: TGTGCCAGTAGTACCCGGCGGGCGGGAGAGTTCACAGATACGCAGTATTTT.

This chain uses TRBV2 with TRBJ2-7; D is ambiguous. V lost 3 bases to trimming and J lost 3 bases, with 6 bases between them. The CDR3 covers 12 residues. Germline V gives CDR1 SNHLY, CDR2 FYNNEI. The CDR3 nucleotides are TGTGCCAGCAGTGACAGGAACTACGAGCAGTACTTC. Its translation: CASSDRNYEQYF.

This chain links TRBV9 with TRBJ2-2, with TRBD1 as a possible D gene (6 bases). This CDR3 is 14 amino acids long. Trimming cost V 3 bases and J 4 bases, with 10 bases left between them. Germline V lookup: CDR1 SGDLS, CDR2 YYNGEE. CDR3 residues: CASSGTGTTGELFF. The CDR3 DNA is TGTGCCAGCAGCGGCACAGGGACCACCGGGGAGCTGTTTTTT.

This clone has only a few counts. The chain couples TRBV30 to TRBJ1-1; 10 bases map to TRBD1. The J segment lost 4 bases and the V segment lost 3 bases, leaving 5 bases of the junction unmatched. The CDR3 is 14 amino acids. The germline gives CDR1 GTSNPN, CDR2 SVGIG (reference sequence). CDR3 sequence reads: CAWRKTGGVTEAFF. DNA of the CDR3: TGTGCCTGGAGGAAGACAGGGGGCGTCACTGAAGCTTTCTTT.

The V call is TRBV19, the J call TRBJ2-6; D gene uncertain. Germline CDR1 and CDR2: LNHDA and SQIVND (reference sequence). This CDR3 contains 16 residues. V gave up 0 bases and J gave up 1 base, with 7 bases separating them. In DNA, the CDR3 is TGTGCCAGTAGTATAGATCTCAGGTCTGGGGCCAACGTCCTGACTTTC. This encodes CASSIDLRSGANVLTF.

J is TRBJ2-6 and V is TRBV7-2; D unresolved. The germline V gene has CDR1 SGHTA and CDR2 FQGNSA. CDR3 length equals 22 residues. Trimming took off 0 bases at V and 0 bases at J, with 24 bases between the two ends. CDR3: CASSLAETPTVYASSGANVLTF. CDR3 DNA: TGTGCCAGCAGCTTAGCCGAGACCCCTACAGTCTACGCCTCCTCTGGGGCCAACGTCCTGACTTTC.

The genes are TRBV27 and TRBJ1-2; possibly TRBD1 for D (5 bases). V lost 0 bases to trimming and J lost 7 bases, with 12 bases between them. Germline assignment: CDR1 MNHEY and CDR2 SMNVEV (reference sequence). The CDR3 consists of 14 residues. The CDR3 region is CASSLSPGRSGYTF. CDR3 DNA sequence: TGTGCCAGCAGTTTATCACCAGGGAGGTCTGGCTACACCTTC.

This clone has only a few counts. This chain links TRBV28 with TRBJ2-2; 10 bases match TRBD2. The CDR3 spans 17 residues. Germline-derived CDR1 and CDR2 are MDHEN and SYDVKM. V dropped 2 bases and J dropped 6; count of bases not matched to a gene: 9. The chain's CDR3 is CASSLLAGVGSAGELFF. The CDR3 DNA sequence: TGTGCCAGCAGTTTACTAGCGGGAGTAGGTTCGGCCGGGGAGCTGTTTTTT. Based on the CDR3 plus reference TRBV28 and TRBJ2-2, the full variable domain is DVKVTQSSRYLVKRTGEKVFLECVQDMDHENMFWYRQDPGLGLRLIYFSYDVKMKEKGDIPEGYSVSREKKERFSLILESASTNQTSMYLCASSLLAGVGSAGELFFGEGSRLTVL.

This clone has more than one count but fewer than ten. This chain connects TRBV6-6 to TRBJ1-2; a weak D match, TRBD1 (6 bases). This CDR3 is 15 amino acids long. Germline values: CDR1 MNHNY, CDR2 SVGAGI (reference sequence). Trimming shortened V by 0 bases and J by 4 bases, and 12 bases separated the two germline ends. The CDR3: CASSYSNQGTYGYTF. CDR3 sequence (DNA): TGTGCCAGCAGTTACTCGAATCAGGGGACCTATGGCTACACCTTC.

This rearrangement joins TRBV19 to TRBJ2-7; D might be TRBD1 (5 bases). Germline V CDR1 and CDR2: LNHDA, SQIVND (reference sequence). This CDR3 is built from 14 residues. Trimming took 5 bases from V and 0 from J, leaving 11 bases between them. As DNA, the CDR3 is TGTGCCAGTAGTTATAGGACAAACTCCTACGAGCAGTACTTC. Translation gives CASSYRTNSYEQYF.

V is TRBV4-1 and J is TRBJ2-7, with 8 bases identical to TRBD1. V lost 1 base to trimming and J lost 5 bases; unmatched junction nucleotides: 4. CDR1 is MGHRA, CDR2 YSYEKL, per germline. The CDR3 has 14 residues. The CDR3, as DNA: TGCGCCAGCAGCCAAGCTCAGGGGGCCAACGAGCAGTACTTC. It specifies CASSQAQGANEQYF.

The chain uses TRBV11-2 and TRBJ2-7, with 10 bases that match TRBD2. Germline CDR1 SGHAT, CDR2 FQNNGV. The V and J ends lost 3 bases and 3 bases, in that order; junction bases with no gene match: 5. The CDR3 sequence is 15 residues long. The CDR3 nucleotides read TGTGCCAGCAGCTTCAACGGACTAGCGGACTACGAGCAGTACTTC. Its protein product is CASSFNGLADYEQYF. The whole variable domain, filled in from reference TRBV11-2 and TRBJ2-7, reads EAGVAQSPRYKIIEKRQSVAFWCNPISGHATLYWYQQILGQGPKLLIQFQNNGVVDDSQLPKDRFSAERLKGVDSTLKIQPAKLEDSAVYLCASSFNGLADYEQYFGPGTRLTVT.